This T cell receptor beta chain was recorded in a study of blood T cell repertoires in COVID-19. In germline, CDR1 is LNHNV, CDR2 YYDKDF (reference sequence). V was cut by 3 bases and J by 1 base, with 13 bases left in between. The CDR3 runs 16 residues. This table comes from immunoSEQ multiplex PCR, and its TCRdb copy is limited to in-frame clones, with some not included. The table lists 50,000 or so clones, nearly 90% of them singletons. The source is a man aged 60 to 75 with active COVID-19. The chain joins TRBV15 to TRBJ1-5; perhaps TRBD1 as D (6 bases). The sequenced sample consisted of peripheral blood. The CDR3 DNA sequence: TGTGCCACCAGCAGGAGGGGGAGTTTGAGCAATCAGCCCCAGCATTTT. Protein sequence: CATSRRGSLSNQPQHF.